This TCR beta chain was sequenced for a study of Tregs in tolerant kidney transplant recipients (dated by TCRdb to between 2019 and 2020). Regarding the complete study: Transplants used related donors with nonmyeloablative bone marrow transplantation; mixed chimerism was transient in the human trials. The study used TCRbeta sequencing to identify donor-specific regulatory T cells before combined kidney and bone marrow transplantation, then tracked those cells after transplant.

About this clone: What antigen it recognizes has not been identified. Base qualities are missing; no much larger clone stands one base away.

Study-wide conclusions, independent of this receptor: Because the PCR primers were changed over time for some patients, nucleotide-level comparison could not be performed across the samples from those patients. Biological reproducibility was not directly assessed, although technical replication error appeared to be minimal. The most biologically relevant and donor-specific TCRbeta repertoire appeared to be identified by expanding Tregs with activated donor B cells. In tolerant patients, the expansion of donor-specific Tregs was greater than global Treg expansion, suggesting that the expansion was antigen-driven rather than nonspecific. The study was limited by small patient numbers, and the findings need validation in larger populations and under other immunosuppression protocols.

Genomic DNA was extracted from sorted cells with the QIAGEN DNeasy Blood and Tissue Kit for TCRbeta CDR3 sequencing. High-throughput TCRbeta CDR3 sequencing, which included PCR amplification with bias correction and internal controls, was done commercially through immunoSEQ. Turning to the authors' computational methods: Unique productive TCRbeta sequences were defined by CDR3 nucleotide sequence where primers matched, and otherwise by CDR3 amino acid sequence together with Vbeta and Jbeta genes. To correct for sorting error, sequences found in more than one sorted population at a frequency ratio of 2:1 or less were discarded, and the remaining shared sequences were assigned to the population with the higher frequency. A sequence was defined as donor-reactive if the sequence was expanded at least 5-fold in CFSE-low cells compared with unstimulated cells and had a frequency of at least 0.01% in CFSE-low cells. Jensen-Shannon divergence calculated on the top 100 TCRbeta sequences ranked by frequency was used to measure repertoire divergence. For samples with multiple sequencing runs, sorting error was corrected separately for each run before the runs were pooled. TCRdb provides this immuneACCESS table in a form limited to in-frame rearrangements. Some clones are lacking; in checked studies, under half of them reflect an unresolved V gene, and why the rest are absent is not known. The DNA was the basis for D and trimming; V, J and clone size are from that table. This sample has about 64,000 clones in its table, and less than 98% of those were observed once. The top ten clones comprise 0.34% of the sample.

In the paper's terms, the time point label means: blood sample drawn before combined kidney and bone marrow transplant. Unstimulated Tregs (CD4+CD25+CD127-), CD4+ non-Tregs (CD4+CD25-), CD4 and CD8 cells were FACS-sorted from thawed PBMCs. Prior to Treg sorting, thawed PBMCs were rested overnight at 37 degrees C with 200 IU/ml IL-2. Patients were a few combined kidney and bone marrow transplant recipients from the ITN036ST trial, and only these trial subjects had samples available. Healthy control blood was processed by Ficoll density gradient to PBMCs and cryopreserved; patient PBMCs were collected before and after transplant. From cysteine to phenylalanine, the CDR3 is 13 amino acids long. The CDR3 DNA has 39 bases and is translated from base 1. The germline V gene sets CDR1 to SNHLY and CDR2 to FYNNEI.

The source is a human donor who received a combined kidney and bone marrow transplant. The sequencing here drew on Tregs from blood, taken before the transplant. Recombination connected TRBV2 to TRBJ2-5, with TRBD1 identical over 10 junction bases. The DNA end is more similar to TRBJ2-7, so the J call may be wrong. The CDR3 in this case is CASAQDRGFEQYF. The nucleotides read TGTGCCAGCGCTCAGGACAGGGGGTTCGAGCAGTACTTC.